Presented here are 27 T cell receptor beta chains from one specimen sequenced in a study of identical twins. TCRdb recomputed calls from the 5' RACE reads with MiXCR, one row per CDR3 protein. The data contain some 460,000 distinct CDR3 sequences, 14% of them singletons. These same records also appear under a second study, on yellow fever vaccine responses in identical twins.

The specimen was CD4+ T cells sorted from blood. These receptors originate from a woman aged 18-30 years in good health.

The CDR3 nucleotides read TGTGCCAGCACCCGGGGACTAGCGGGAGGAGCAGATACGCAGTATTTT. Residues: CASTRGLAGGADTQYF. This chain joins TRBV5-4 and TRBJ2-3; 15 bases agree with TRBD2. V shed 6 bases and J 4 bases; nucleotides not matched to a gene: 6. The CDR3 consists of 16 residues. Germline V lookup: CDR1 SGHNT, CDR2 YYREEE (reference sequence). The complete variable domain, with remaining parts taken from reference TRBV5-4 and TRBJ2-3, reads ETGVTQSPTHLIKTRGQQVTLRCSSQSGHNTVSWYQQALGQGPQFIFQYYREEENGRGNFPPRFSGLQFPNYSSELNVNALELDDSALYLCASTRGLAGGADTQYFGPGTRLTVL.

The sample holds many counts of this clonotype. The rearrangement uses TRBV4-1 and TRBJ2-1, with D uncertain. Germline-derived CDR1 and CDR2 are MGHRA and YSYEKL. This CDR3 is built from 12 residues. Trimming shortened V by 0 bases and J by 10 bases, and 7 bases separated the two germline ends. The CDR3, as DNA: TGCGCCAGCAGCCAAGACTTTGGAGAGCAGTTCTTC. As protein: CASSQDFGEQFF.

This clonotype occurred a few times. The genes are TRBV12-3 or TRBV12-4 and TRBJ1-6; D is perhaps TRBD1 (5 bases). The CDR3 has 16 amino acids. V was clipped by 0 bases and J by 7 bases, with 13 bases between them. This chain's CDR3 is CASSLALGTGNSPLHF. Here the CDR3 DNA reads TGTGCCAGCAGTTTAGCGCTCGGGACGGGGAATTCACCCCTCCACTTT.

This clonotype was counted a few times. This chain connects TRBV5-1 to TRBJ1-4; D unresolved. Germline V gene lookup returns CDR1 SGHRS and CDR2 YFSETQ. Trimming stripped 0 bases from V and 0 bases from J, with 6 bases between. CDR3 length: 15 residues. This CDR3 reads CASSLGEATNEKLFF. CDR3 in DNA: TGCGCCAGCAGCTTGGGAGAAGCAACTAATGAAAAACTGTTTTTT. The full variable domain, completed using reference TRBV5-1 and TRBJ1-4, is KAGVTQTPRYLIKTRGQQVTLSCSPISGHRSVSWYQQTPGQGLQFLFEYFSETQRNKGNFPGRFSGRQFSNSRSEMNVSTLELGDSALYLCASSLGEATNEKLFFGSGTQLSVL.

This chain uses TRBV14 with TRBJ2-6; 12 positions agree with TRBD1. Germline CDR1 and CDR2: SGHDN and FVKESK. The V gene end was trimmed by 1 base and the J gene end by 3 bases; junction bases not matched to a gene: 10. This CDR3 is 20 amino acids long. The CDR3 sequence: CASSQVPGQGAFNGANVLTF. The CDR3 bases are TGTGCCAGCAGCCAAGTGCCGGGACAGGGGGCGTTTAATGGGGCCAACGTCCTGACTTTC.

There are a few counts of this clonotype. The rearrangement joins TRBV4-2 to TRBJ2-5, with TRBD2 matching 12 bases. The length of the CDR3 is 15 residues. The V gene's germline CDR1 is LGHNA and CDR2 YNFKEQ. V trimming: 7 bases; J trimming: 5 bases; junction bases outside the gene matches: 8. CDR3 bases: TGTGCCAGCACCTTACTAGCGGGAGGTGGGGAGACCCAGTACTTC. It specifies CASTLLAGGGETQYF.

This chain connects TRBV28 to TRBJ2-3, with TRBD2 identical over 14 bases. V lost 5 bases, J lost 0 bases, and 10 bases stayed unmatched. The V gene's germline CDR1 is MDHEN and CDR2 SYDVKM. This CDR3 region has 19 residues. The CDR3 reads CASSPVPGLAGVSTDTQYF. CDR3 nucleotides: TGTGCCAGCAGTCCGGTCCCGGGACTAGCGGGAGTTAGCACAGATACGCAGTATTTT.

This clonotype was seen once. The genes are TRBV11-2 and TRBJ2-7; D is possibly TRBD1 (6 bases). The CDR3 has 16 residues. Germline V lookup: CDR1 SGHAT, CDR2 FQNNGV. Trimming removed 0 bases at V and 4 bases at J, with 16 bases between. CDR3 protein: CASSLDLETGKYEQYF. DNA for the CDR3: TGTGCCAGCAGCTTAGATCTCGAGACAGGCAAGTACGAGCAGTACTTC.

This clonotype was found a few times. The junction departs from the called germline gene at one end, perhaps through a read error. The genes are TRBV7-7 and TRBJ2-5, with 7 bases lining up with TRBD1. Germline-derived CDR1 and CDR2 are SSHAT and FNYEAQ (reference sequence). The CDR3 totals 15 residues. The CDR3 loop reads CASSPGQSYQETQYF. DNA for the CDR3: TGTGCTAGCAGCCCGGGACAGTCGTACCAAGAGACCCAGTACTTC.

This clonotype has a handful of counts. V and J are TRBV7-2 and TRBJ2-5, with TRBD2 matching 8 bases. V shed 6 bases and J 2 bases; nucleotides not matched to a gene: 8. The V gene's germline CDR1 is SGHTA and CDR2 FQGNSA. This CDR3 has 15 amino acids. This CDR3 is CASSPGGLIQETQYF. In DNA, the CDR3 is TGTGCCAGCAGTCCGGGGGGGCTGATACAAGAGACCCAGTACTTC.

This sequence joins TRBV6-1 and TRBJ2-7, with TRBD2 identical over 8 bases. This CDR3 contains 16 residues. CDR1 is MNHNS and CDR2 is SASEGT in the germline V gene. The ends lost 5 bases at V and 0 bases at J; junction bases unmatched: 9. Written as DNA, the CDR3 is TGTGCCAGCAGTCCTAAAGGAGCGGGGGTCTCCTACGAGCAGTACTTC. It is translated as CASSPKGAGVSYEQYF.

The rearrangement links TRBV20-1 to TRBJ2-1; the match to TRBD2 covers 8 bases. The V gene's germline CDR1 is DFQATT and CDR2 SNEGSKA (reference sequence). CDR3 length: 15 residues. Trimming took 0 bases from V and 6 from J; bases not matched to a gene: 7. Here the CDR3 DNA reads TGCAGTGCTAGAGAAGCGGGAGCCGGGTCCAATGAGCAGTTCTTC. Translation: CSAREAGAGSNEQFF.

This clonotype was seen ten or more times. As DNA, the CDR3 is TGTGCCAGCAGGGGACTAGCGGGAGAGTTCGGGGAGCTGTTTTTT. This encodes CASRGLAGEFGELFF. This chain uses TRBV12-3 or TRBV12-4 with TRBJ2-2; 14 nucleotides line up with TRBD2. V was pared by 6 bases and J by 7 bases, with 4 bases of the junction left unmatched. The CDR3 length is 15 residues.

This clonotype was detected once. V usage is TRBV5-4 and J usage is TRBJ2-5; D tentatively reads TRBD1 or TRBD2 (5 bases each). Germline V gene lookup returns CDR1 SGHNT and CDR2 YYREEE (reference sequence). V was shortened by 0 bases and J by 5 bases, with 14 bases between the two germline ends. The CDR3 is 15 residues long. This CDR3 is CASSLEGAGTETQYF. The CDR3, as DNA: TGTGCCAGCAGCTTGGAAGGCGCAGGGACGGAGACCCAGTACTTC.

This chain links TRBV5-6 with TRBJ2-5; a weak D match, TRBD1 (6 bases). The CDR3 totals 15 residues. The germline CDR1 and CDR2 sequences are SGHDT and YYEEEE. V gave up 0 bases and J gave up 3 bases, with 12 bases separating them. The CDR3 region has the DNA TGTGCCAGCAGCTTGGGCCTCAGGGGCAAAGAGACCCAGTACTTC. Its translation is CASSLGLRGKETQYF.

The J gene is TRBJ1-4, the V gene TRBV20-1; D remains ambiguous. The CDR3 has 13 residues. The V gene's germline CDR1 is DFQATT and CDR2 SNEGSKA (reference sequence). The V gene lost 4 bases and the J gene lost 6 bases, with 12 bases spanning the gap. The DNA for the CDR3 is TGCAGTGCTACCGACACTGGGGATGAAAAACTGTTTTTT. This translates into CSATDTGDEKLFF.

V gene TRBV14 combines with J gene TRBJ2-2; possibly TRBD2 for D (5 bases). Between the trimmed V and J ends, which lost 4 bases and 6 bases, there was a span of 12 bases. The CDR3 has 14 residues. Germline V gives CDR1 SGHDN, CDR2 FVKESK. CDR3 protein: CASSPRGLAGELFF. The CDR3 nucleotides read TGTGCCAGCAGCCCCCGGGGATTAGCCGGGGAGCTGTTTTTT.

Turning to this clonotype: A junction boundary mismatches the germline segment, possibly from a read error. The chain is built from TRBV7-7 and TRBJ2-3, with TRBD2 as a possible D gene (6 bases). Germline V CDR1 and CDR2: SSHAT, FNYEAQ (reference sequence). CDR3 length: 14 residues. CDR3 amino acids: CASSLYGGMNTQYF. DNA for the CDR3: TGTGCTAGCAGCTTATACGGGGGTATGAATACGCAGTATTTT.

This clonotype was found a few times. V usage is TRBV9 and J usage is TRBJ2-7; no reliable D call. This CDR3 contains 15 residues. The V gene's germline CDR1 is SGDLS and CDR2 YYNGEE. V was shortened by 0 bases and J by 7 bases, with 17 bases between the two germline ends. CDR3 loop: CASSVDLSGILEQYF. CDR3 DNA sequence: TGTGCCAGCAGCGTAGATCTTTCGGGTATCCTAGAGCAGTACTTC.

This clonotype was seen many times. This chain connects TRBV10-3 to TRBJ2-5, with TRBD2 matching 7 bases. V lost 5 bases to trimming and J lost 2 bases; unmatched junction nucleotides: 5. Per the germline V gene, CDR1 is ENHRY and CDR2 is SYGVKD. This CDR3 region has 14 residues. The CDR3 DNA follows: TGTGCCATCAGTCGACTAGCCATGCAAGAGACCCAGTACTTC. This encodes CAISRLAMQETQYF.

The V and J genes are TRBV5-4 and TRBJ2-1; 11 bases map to TRBD1. The V gene end was trimmed by 5 bases and the J gene end by 9 bases; junction bases not matched to a gene: 10. Germline V gene data show CDR1 as SGHNT and CDR2 as YYREEE (reference sequence). The CDR3 runs to 15 residues. As DNA, the CDR3 is TGTGCCAGCAGGGGGAGGGACAGGGGGACGGGTGAGCAGTTCTTC. Amino acids: CASRGRDRGTGEQFF.

The CDR3: CASSSSSRTGRVRNEQFF. DNA for the CDR3: TGTGCCAGCAGTTCTTCTTCGAGGACAGGGAGAGTAAGAAATGAGCAGTTCTTC. This chain uses TRBV27 with TRBJ2-1, with 8 bases that match TRBD1. The CDR3 runs to 18 residues. Germline V gene sequence: CDR1 MNHEY, CDR2 SMNVEV (reference sequence). With 4 bases clipped from V and 7 bases from J, the junction kept 18 bases outside the gene matches.

The V call is TRBV20-1, the J call TRBJ2-7; D may be TRBD1 or TRBD2 (5 bases each). The CDR3 has 13 residues. V lost 5 bases and J 2 bases, leaving 13 bases between the germline ends. Germline V lookup: CDR1 DFQATT, CDR2 SNEGSKA (reference sequence). CDR3 bases: TGCAGTGCTGGGGGAACAGGAACCTACGAGCAGTACTTC. This translates into CSAGGTGTYEQYF.

The rearrangement links TRBV28 to TRBJ1-2, with D tentatively TRBD1 (6 bases). V gave up 8 bases and J gave up 4 bases, with 11 bases separating them. Germline CDR1 MDHEN, CDR2 SYDVKM. The CDR3 contains 12 residues. The DNA for the CDR3 is TGTGCCAGCGGGACATTGGTCTATGGCTACACCTTC. It is translated as CASGTLVYGYTF.

This clonotype was observed a handful of times. The CDR3 sequence is CASSSRWQASPTDTQYF. DNA for the CDR3: TGTGCCAGCAGCTCAAGGTGGCAGGCCAGCCCCACAGATACGCAGTATTTT. The genes are TRBV7-2 and TRBJ2-3; no reliable D call. The germline V and J ends were trimmed by 4 bases and 2 bases, with 19 bases remaining between them. The germline CDR1 and CDR2 sequences are SGHTA and FQGNSA. The CDR3 totals 17 residues.

The gene calls are TRBV5-6 and TRBJ2-5; 9 bases agree with TRBD2. CDR1 SGHDT and CDR2 YYEEEE come from the germline V gene. The CDR3 runs 14 residues. The V gene end was trimmed by 5 bases and the J gene end by 2 bases; junction bases not matched to a gene: 4. CDR3 residues: CASRLLAGQETQYF. DNA for the CDR3: TGTGCCAGCAGGTTACTAGCGGGTCAAGAGACCCAGTACTTC. The full variable domain, in which reference TRBV5-6 and TRBJ2-5 provide the parts outside the CDR3, is DAGVTQSPTHLIKTRGQQVTLRCSPKSGHDTVSWYQQALGQGPQFIFQYYEEEERQRGNFPDRFSGHQFPNYSSELNVNALLLGDSALYLCASRLLAGQETQYFGPGTRLLVL.

This clonotype was counted a few times. The rearrangement links TRBV28 to TRBJ2-5; 12 nucleotides line up with TRBD1. Germline V gene lookup returns CDR1 MDHEN and CDR2 SYDVKM. CDR3 size: 17 residues. V gave up 4 bases and J gave up 4 bases; unmatched junction bases: 10. The CDR3 loop reads CASSSLEGTGGRETQYF. CDR3 DNA sequence: TGTGCCAGCAGTTCTCTGGAAGGGACAGGGGGCCGAGAGACCCAGTACTTC.